A selection of T cell receptor beta chains follows, all from one sample in a study of spatial heterogeneity in lung cancer. TCRdb ran MiXCR on the 5' RACE reads and lists one entry per CDR3 protein. The sample lists roughly 4,800 distinct CDR3 sequences, about 18% seen once, with 20% in the top ten. The specimen comprised normal lung tissue next to the tumor, sampled at surgery. The source is a male donor with early-stage non-small cell lung cancer. Both conserved end residues are part of each CDR3.

v_gene: TRBV5-1
j_gene: TRBJ2-3
CDR3aa: CASSLATGRADTQYF

v_gene: TRBV3-1
j_gene: TRBJ1-5
CDR3aa: CASSQEGQGMQPQHF

v_gene: TRBV7-2
j_gene: TRBJ1-1
CDR3aa: CASSPLRVGTEAFF

v_gene: TRBV5-1
j_gene: TRBJ2-7
CDR3aa: CASRKSLQGSYEQYF

v_gene: TRBV7-9
j_gene: TRBJ2-5
CDR3aa: CASSLQGPPYQETQYF

v_gene: TRBV12-3/TRBV12-4
j_gene: TRBJ1-5
CDR3aa: CASQLQGDQPQHF

v_gene: TRBV20-1
j_gene: TRBJ1-1
CDR3aa: CSAWDREMNTEAFF

v_gene: TRBV7-9
j_gene: TRBJ1-5
CDR3aa: CAGQGGGNQPQHF

v_gene: TRBV4-2
j_gene: TRBJ1-1
CDR3aa: CASSQDQFVGGAEAFF

v_gene: TRBV10-3
j_gene: TRBJ1-1
CDR3aa: CAISPMTGIMNTEAFF

v_gene: TRBV7-7
j_gene: TRBJ2-5
CDR3aa: CASSFGTAQETQYF

v_gene: TRBV20-1
j_gene: TRBJ2-7
CDR3aa: CSATPSAGHEQYF

v_gene: TRBV5-1
j_gene: TRBJ2-3
CDR3aa: CASSRSVAGDSDTQYF